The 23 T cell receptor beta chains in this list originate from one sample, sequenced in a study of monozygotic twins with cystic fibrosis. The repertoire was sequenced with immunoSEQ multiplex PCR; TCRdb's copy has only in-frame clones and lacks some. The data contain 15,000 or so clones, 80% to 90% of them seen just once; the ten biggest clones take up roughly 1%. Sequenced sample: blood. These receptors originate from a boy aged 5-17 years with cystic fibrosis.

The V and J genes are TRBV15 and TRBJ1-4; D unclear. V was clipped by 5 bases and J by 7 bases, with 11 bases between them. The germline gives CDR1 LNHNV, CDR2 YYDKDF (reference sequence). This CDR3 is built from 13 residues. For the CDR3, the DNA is TGTGCCACCAGCCCGACGGGAAGTGAAAAACTGTTTTTT. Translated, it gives CATSPTGSEKLFF.

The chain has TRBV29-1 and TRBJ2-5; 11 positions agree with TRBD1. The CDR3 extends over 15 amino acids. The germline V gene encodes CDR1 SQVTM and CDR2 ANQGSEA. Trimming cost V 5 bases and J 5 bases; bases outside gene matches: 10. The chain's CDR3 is CSVFLGQGARETQYF. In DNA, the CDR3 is TGCAGCGTTTTCCTCGGACAGGGGGCGCGGGAGACCCAGTACTTC. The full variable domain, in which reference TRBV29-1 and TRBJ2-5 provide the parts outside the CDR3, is SAVISQKPSRDICQRGTSLTIQCQVDSQVTMMFWYRQQPGQSLTLIATANQGSEATYESGFVIDKFPISRPNLTFSTLTVSNMSPEDSSIYLCSVFLGQGARETQYFGPGTRLLVL.

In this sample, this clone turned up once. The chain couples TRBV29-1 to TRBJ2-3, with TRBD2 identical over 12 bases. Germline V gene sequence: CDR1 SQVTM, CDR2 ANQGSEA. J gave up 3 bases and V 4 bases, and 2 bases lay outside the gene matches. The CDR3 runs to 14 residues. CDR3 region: CSVGLAGETDTQYF. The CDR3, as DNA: TGCAGCGTTGGACTAGCGGGGGAGACAGATACGCAGTATTTT.

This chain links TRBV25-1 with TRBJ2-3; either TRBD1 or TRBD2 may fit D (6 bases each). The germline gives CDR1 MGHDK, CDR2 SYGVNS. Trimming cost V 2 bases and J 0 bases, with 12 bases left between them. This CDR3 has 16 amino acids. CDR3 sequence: CASSEQAGHSTDTQYF. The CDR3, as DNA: TGTGCCAGCAGTGAACAGGCGGGACATAGCACAGATACGCAGTATTTT.

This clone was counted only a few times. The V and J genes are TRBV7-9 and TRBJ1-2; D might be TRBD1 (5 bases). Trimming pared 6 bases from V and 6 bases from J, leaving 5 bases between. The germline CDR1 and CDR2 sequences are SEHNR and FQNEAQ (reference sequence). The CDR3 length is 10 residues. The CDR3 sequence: CASRQDGYTF. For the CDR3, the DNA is TGTGCCAGCAGACAGGATGGCTACACCTTC.

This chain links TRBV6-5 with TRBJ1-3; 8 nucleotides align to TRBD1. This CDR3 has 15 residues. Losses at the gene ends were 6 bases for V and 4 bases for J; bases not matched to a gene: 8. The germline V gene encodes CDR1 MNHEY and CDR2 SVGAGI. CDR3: CASRLAGTGGNTIYF. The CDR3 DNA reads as TGTGCCAGCAGGCTAGCTGGGACAGGCGGAAACACCATATATTTT.

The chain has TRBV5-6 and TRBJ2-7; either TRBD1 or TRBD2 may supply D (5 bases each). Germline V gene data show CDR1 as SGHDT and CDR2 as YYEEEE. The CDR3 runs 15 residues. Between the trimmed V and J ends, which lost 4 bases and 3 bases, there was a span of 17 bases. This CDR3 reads CASSPGSKGRYEQYF. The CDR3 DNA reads TGTGCCAGCAGCCCAGGGAGTAAAGGTCGCTACGAGCAGTACTTC. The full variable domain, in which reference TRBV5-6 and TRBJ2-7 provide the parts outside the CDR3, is DAGVTQSPTHLIKTRGQQVTLRCSPKSGHDTVSWYQQALGQGPQFIFQYYEEEERQRGNFPDRFSGHQFPNYSSELNVNALLLGDSALYLCASSPGSKGRYEQYFGPGTRLTVT.

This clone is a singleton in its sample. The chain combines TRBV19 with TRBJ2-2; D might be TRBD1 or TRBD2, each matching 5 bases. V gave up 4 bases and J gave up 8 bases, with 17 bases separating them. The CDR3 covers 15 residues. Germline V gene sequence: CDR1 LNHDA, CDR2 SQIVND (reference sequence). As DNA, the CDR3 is TGTGCCAGTAGTACCCTCACAGAGGGGACGGGGGAGCTGTTTTTT. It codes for CASSTLTEGTGELFF.

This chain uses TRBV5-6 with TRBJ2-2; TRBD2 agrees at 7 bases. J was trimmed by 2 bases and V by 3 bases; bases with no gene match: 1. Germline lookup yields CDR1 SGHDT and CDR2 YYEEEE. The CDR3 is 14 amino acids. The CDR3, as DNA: TGTGCCAGCAGCTGGACTAGAAACACCGGGGAGCTGTTTTTT. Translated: CASSWTRNTGELFF.

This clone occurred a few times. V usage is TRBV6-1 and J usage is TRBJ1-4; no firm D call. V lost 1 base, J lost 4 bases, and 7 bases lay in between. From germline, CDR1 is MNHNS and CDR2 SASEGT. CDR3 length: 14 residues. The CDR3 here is CASSEGQVNEKLFF. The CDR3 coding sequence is TGTGCCAGCAGTGAAGGGCAGGTTAATGAAAAACTGTTTTTT.

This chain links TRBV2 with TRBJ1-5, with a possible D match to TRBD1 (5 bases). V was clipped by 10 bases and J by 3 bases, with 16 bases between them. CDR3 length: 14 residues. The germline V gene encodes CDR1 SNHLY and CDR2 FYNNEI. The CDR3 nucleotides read TGTGCCACCAGGGTTTGGGGGGACAATCAGCCCCAGCATTTT. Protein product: CATRVWGDNQPQHF.

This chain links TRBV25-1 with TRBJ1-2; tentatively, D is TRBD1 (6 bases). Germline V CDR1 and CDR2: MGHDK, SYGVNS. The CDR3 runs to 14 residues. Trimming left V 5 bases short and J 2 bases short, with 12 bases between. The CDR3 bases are TGTGCCAGCAGTCCCGGGGGCAAAAACTATGGCTACACCTTC. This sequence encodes CASSPGGKNYGYTF.

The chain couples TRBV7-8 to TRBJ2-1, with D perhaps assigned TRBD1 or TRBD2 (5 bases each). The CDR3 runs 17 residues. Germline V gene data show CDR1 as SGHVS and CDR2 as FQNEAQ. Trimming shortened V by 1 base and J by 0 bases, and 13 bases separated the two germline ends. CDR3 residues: CASSLDLGTSSYNEQFF. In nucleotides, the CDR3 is TGTGCCAGCAGCTTAGACCTGGGGACGAGCTCCTACAATGAGCAGTTCTTC.

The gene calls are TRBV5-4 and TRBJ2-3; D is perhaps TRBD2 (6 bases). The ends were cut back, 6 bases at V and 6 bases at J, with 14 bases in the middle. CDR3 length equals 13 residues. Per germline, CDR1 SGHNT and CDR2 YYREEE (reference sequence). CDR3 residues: CASTTPSGDTQYF. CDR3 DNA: TGTGCCAGCACCACACCAAGCGGGGATACGCAGTATTTT.

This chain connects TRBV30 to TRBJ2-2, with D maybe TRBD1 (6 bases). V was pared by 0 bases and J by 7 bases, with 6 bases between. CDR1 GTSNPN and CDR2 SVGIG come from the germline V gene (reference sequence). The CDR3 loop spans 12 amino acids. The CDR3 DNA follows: TGTGCCTGGAGTGTACAGGGCGGGGAGCTGTTTTTT. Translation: CAWSVQGGELFF.

CDR3 in amino acids: CASSQVTRGRGEQYF. CDR3 DNA: TGCGCCAGCAGCCAAGTTACCCGCGGTAGAGGGGAGCAGTACTTC. The rearrangement joins TRBV4-1 to TRBJ2-7; maybe TRBD2 (5 bases). Looked up from germline, CDR1 is MGHRA and CDR2 is YSYEKL. V was trimmed by 1 base and J by 7 bases, leaving 17 bases between them. The CDR3 runs to 15 residues.

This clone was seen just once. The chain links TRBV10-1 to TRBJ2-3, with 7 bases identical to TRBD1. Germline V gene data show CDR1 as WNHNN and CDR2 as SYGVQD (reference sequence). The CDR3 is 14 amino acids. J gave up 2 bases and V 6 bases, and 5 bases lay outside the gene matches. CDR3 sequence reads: CASSRDRDTDTQYF. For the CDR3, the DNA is TGCGCCAGCAGCCGGGACAGAGACACAGATACGCAGTATTTT.

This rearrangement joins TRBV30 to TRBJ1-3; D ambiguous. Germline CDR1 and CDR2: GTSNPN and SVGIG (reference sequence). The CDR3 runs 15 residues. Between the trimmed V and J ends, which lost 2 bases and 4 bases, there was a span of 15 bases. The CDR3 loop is CAWSMTSFYGNTIYF. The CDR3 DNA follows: TGTGCCTGGAGTATGACCTCGTTCTACGGAAACACCATATATTTT.

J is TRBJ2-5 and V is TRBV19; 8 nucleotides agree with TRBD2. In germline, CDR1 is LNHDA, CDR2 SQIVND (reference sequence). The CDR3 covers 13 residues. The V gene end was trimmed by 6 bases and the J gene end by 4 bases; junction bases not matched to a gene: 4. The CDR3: CASRGLVGETQYF. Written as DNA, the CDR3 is TGTGCCAGTAGGGGACTAGTCGGAGAGACCCAGTACTTC.

CDR3 nucleotides: TGTGCCAGCAGTGCAGCGCCAGCCGGCTATGGCTACACCTTC. It codes for CASSAAPAGYGYTF. The rearrangement uses TRBV11-2 and TRBJ1-2; D not resolved. The CDR3 totals 14 residues. V lost 6 bases to trimming and J lost 4 bases, with 15 bases between them. Germline V gene sequence: CDR1 SGHAT, CDR2 FQNNGV.

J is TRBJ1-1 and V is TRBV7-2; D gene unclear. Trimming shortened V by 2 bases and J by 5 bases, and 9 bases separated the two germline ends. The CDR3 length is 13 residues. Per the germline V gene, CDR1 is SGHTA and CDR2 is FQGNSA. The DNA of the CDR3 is TGTGCCAGCAGCTTAAGATTGGGGACTGAAGCTTTCTTT. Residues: CASSLRLGTEAFF.

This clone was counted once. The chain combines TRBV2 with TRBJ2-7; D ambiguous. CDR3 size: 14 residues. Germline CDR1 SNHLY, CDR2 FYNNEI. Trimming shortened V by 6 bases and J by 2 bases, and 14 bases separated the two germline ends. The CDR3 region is CASRDGRNTYEQYF. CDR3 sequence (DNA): TGTGCCAGCAGGGATGGACGGAATACCTACGAGCAGTACTTC.

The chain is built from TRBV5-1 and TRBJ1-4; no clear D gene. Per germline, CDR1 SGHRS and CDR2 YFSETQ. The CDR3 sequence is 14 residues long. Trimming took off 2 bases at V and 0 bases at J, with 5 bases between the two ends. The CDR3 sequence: CASSFGTTNEKLFF. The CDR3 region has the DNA TGCGCCAGCAGCTTCGGGACAACTAATGAAAAACTGTTTTTT.